A single sample is the source of the 26 T cell receptor beta chains below, sequenced in a study of T cells after yellow fever vaccination. TCRdb re-analysed the 5' RACE reads in MiXCR, keeping a single row per CDR3 protein. The sample holds 610,000 or so distinct CDR3 sequences; approximately 13% are singletons and the top ten take 15%. This specimen was PBMCs, taken on the day of the yellow fever booster vaccination. The origin of the receptors is a man under 40 who received the YFV17D yellow fever vaccine.

This clonotype was counted only a few times. The chain has TRBV24-1 and TRBJ2-3; TRBD1 is a possible D gene (5 bases). Per germline, CDR1 KGHDR and CDR2 SFDVKD. Trimming removed 5 bases at V and 4 bases at J, with 9 bases between. The CDR3 sequence is 13 residues long. The CDR3 DNA sequence: TGTGCCACCAGTGGGGGCGTCCCAGATACGCAGTATTTT. Amino acids: CATSGGVPDTQYF.

This clonotype was counted many times. The rearrangement uses TRBV3-1 and TRBJ2-5; D is possibly TRBD1 or TRBD2 (5 bases each). Germline loops: CDR1 LGHDT, CDR2 YNNKEL (reference sequence). This CDR3 contains 15 residues. The germline V and J ends were trimmed by 1 base and 5 bases, with 14 bases remaining between them. The CDR3 DNA follows: TGTGCCAGCAGCCAAGCCGGGACCCGGCTGGAGACCCAGTACTTC. Translating gives CASSQAGTRLETQYF.

This rearrangement joins TRBV6-2 or TRBV6-3 to TRBJ2-7, with TRBD2 identical over 8 bases. CDR3 length: 14 residues. V lost 5 bases to trimming and J lost 0 bases; unmatched junction nucleotides: 3. Germline-derived CDR1 and CDR2 are MNHEY and SVGEGT. The CDR3 nucleotides read TGTGCCAGCAGTCCGACTAGCGACTCCTACGAGCAGTACTTC. This gives the protein CASSPTSDSYEQYF.

The rearrangement links TRBV3-1 to TRBJ2-1; D is uncertain. CDR1 is LGHDT and CDR2 is YNNKEL in the germline V gene (reference sequence). The CDR3 contains 17 residues. V was clipped by 4 bases and J by 7 bases, with 23 bases between them. CDR3 coding DNA: TGTGCCAGCAGCCGAATTTCCGGGCCCACTCCACTAAATGAGCAGTTCTTC. Translation: CASSRISGPTPLNEQFF.

This clonotype occurred a few times. The chain recombines TRBV20-1 with TRBJ2-1; D is possibly TRBD2 (6 bases). Looked up from germline, CDR1 is DFQATT and CDR2 is SNEGSKA (reference sequence). The CDR3 runs to 13 residues. The germline V and J ends were trimmed by 7 bases and 2 bases, with 12 bases remaining between them. CDR3 bases: TGCAGTGGGGGCCCGGGAGCCTACAATGAGCAGTTCTTC. This translates into CSGGPGAYNEQFF.

The genes are TRBV4-3 and TRBJ2-1; unclear D gene. The CDR3 runs to 14 residues. Germline V gene sequence: CDR1 LGHNA, CDR2 YSLEER. V gave up 0 bases and J gave up 12 bases, with 15 bases separating them. In nucleotides, the CDR3 is TGCGCCAGCAGCCAAGAGCTCTACAAGAGGAGGCAGTTCTTC. Translation: CASSQELYKRRQFF.

This clonotype has more than one count but fewer than ten. J is TRBJ1-2 and V is TRBV20-1; D may be TRBD1 (5 bases). The CDR3 spans 12 residues. Germline CDR1 DFQATT, CDR2 SNEGSKA (reference sequence). Trimming took 6 bases from V and 13 from J, leaving 21 bases between them. For the CDR3, the DNA is TGCAGTGCAAGTCCGGGACTTTCTCTTTTCACCTTC. Amino acids: CSASPGLSLFTF.

The V call is TRBV19, the J call TRBJ1-5; D unclear. The CDR3 is made up of 16 amino acids. Germline V lookup: CDR1 LNHDA, CDR2 SQIVND (reference sequence). The V end was cut by 2 bases, the J end by 8 bases, with 19 bases between. The CDR3 region has the DNA TGTGCCAGTAGTATATGGGGTGGGGTGGATGTGGAGCCCCAGCATTTT. It yields the protein CASSIWGGVDVEPQHF.

This clonotype has only a few counts. This chain joins TRBV6-5 and TRBJ2-3, with D hard to call. CDR3 length: 13 amino acids. Germline V CDR1 and CDR2: MNHEY, SVGAGI. V dropped 4 bases and J dropped 4 bases, with 9 bases sitting between them. The CDR3 DNA reads TGTGCCAGCAGTTCCCCCTCGCCAGATACGCAGTATTTT. It translates to CASSSPSPDTQYF.

The chain employs TRBV7-2 and TRBJ2-5, with unresolved D. With 1 base removed from V and 6 bases from J, the gap between germline ends came to 12 bases. The CDR3 extends over 14 amino acids. Germline V gene data show CDR1 as SGHTA and CDR2 as FQGNSA. CDR3 region: CASSLVGNSKTQYF. In DNA form, the CDR3 reads TGTGCCAGCAGCTTAGTGGGAAATTCAAAGACCCAGTACTTC. The variable domain in full, completed from reference TRBV7-2 and TRBJ2-5, reads GAGVSQSPSNKVTEKGKDVELRCDPISGHTALYWYRQSLGQGLEFLIYFQGNSAPDKSGLPSDRFSAERTGGSVSTLTIQRTQQEDSAVYLCASSLVGNSKTQYFGPGTRLLVL.

The chain is built from TRBV5-1 and TRBJ2-5; D is unclear. The CDR3 spans 12 residues. The V end was cut by 4 bases, the J end by 5 bases, with 9 bases between. The V gene's germline CDR1 is SGHRS and CDR2 YFSETQ. The CDR3 protein is CASSTPEETQYF. The DNA for the CDR3 is TGCGCCAGCAGCACCCCTGAGGAGACCCAGTACTTC.

V is TRBV20-1 and J is TRBJ2-6; 8 bases line up with TRBD1. The CDR3 extends over 15 amino acids. CDR1 and CDR2 from the germline V gene are DFQATT and SNEGSKA (reference sequence). The V gene end was trimmed by 6 bases and the J gene end by 4 bases; junction bases not matched to a gene: 8. The CDR3 is CSAPDRATGANVLTF. CDR3 bases: TGCAGTGCCCCGGACAGGGCAACGGGGGCCAACGTCCTGACTTTC.

This clonotype has just a few counts. The rearrangement joins TRBV28 to TRBJ2-1; tentative D call: TRBD1 (6 bases). Germline V CDR1 and CDR2: MDHEN, SYDVKM. Trimming shortened V by 1 base and J by 6 bases, and 13 bases separated the two germline ends. The CDR3 has 15 amino acids. Here the CDR3 reads CASSLSPQGSNEQFF. The CDR3 bases are TGTGCCAGCAGTTTATCTCCTCAGGGGTCCAATGAGCAGTTCTTC. Full variable domain (missing parts from reference TRBV28 and TRBJ2-1): DVKVTQSSRYLVKRTGEKVFLECVQDMDHENMFWYRQDPGLGLRLIYFSYDVKMKEKGDIPEGYSVSREKKERFSLILESASTNQTSMYLCASSLSPQGSNEQFFGPGTRLTVL.

This clonotype came up a few times. The gene calls are TRBV15 and TRBJ2-5; D possibly matches TRBD1 or TRBD2 (6 bases each). The length of the CDR3 is 14 residues. The germline V gene has CDR1 LNHNV and CDR2 YYDKDF (reference sequence). Trimming stripped 5 bases from V and 6 bases from J, with 16 bases between. In DNA, the CDR3 is TGTGCCACCAGCGAAATGTGGGGGGCACAGACCCAGTACTTC. Translating it yields CATSEMWGAQTQYF.

The rearrangement joins TRBV9 to TRBJ2-3; 8 bases map to TRBD2. Trimming took 0 bases from V and 2 from J; bases not matched to a gene: 8. Germline values: CDR1 SGDLS, CDR2 YYNGEE. The length of the CDR3 is 17 residues. In DNA form, the CDR3 reads TGTGCCAGCAGCGTAGAGTCTAGCGGGCCACACACAGATACGCAGTATTTT. Translated, it gives CASSVESSGPHTDTQYF.

The V gene is TRBV30, the J gene TRBJ1-5; no definite D call. The CDR3 is made up of 12 amino acids. Trimming removed 5 bases from V and 4 bases from J, with 9 bases in between. CDR1 and CDR2 from the germline V gene are GTSNPN and SVGIG (reference sequence). CDR3 loop: CAWYNSNQPQHF. In DNA form, the CDR3 reads TGTGCCTGGTACAACTCGAATCAGCCCCAGCATTTT.

Many counts were recorded for this clonotype. The V call is TRBV28, the J call TRBJ1-2; D not resolved. Trimming cost V 5 bases and J 2 bases, with 18 bases left between them. CDR1 and CDR2 from the germline V gene are MDHEN and SYDVKM. This CDR3 has 16 amino acids. The CDR3 is CASSPTYKLVNYGYTF. The DNA of the CDR3 is TGTGCCAGCAGTCCCACGTACAAGCTTGTAAACTATGGCTACACCTTC.

V gene TRBV5-1 combines with J gene TRBJ2-4; D might be TRBD2 (5 bases). Per the germline V gene, CDR1 is SGHRS and CDR2 is YFSETQ. CDR3 size: 16 residues. V lost 0 bases and J 0 bases, leaving 10 bases between the germline ends. The DNA of the CDR3 is TGCGCCAGCAGCTTGGGGGAGAGCCTAGCCAAAAACATTCAGTACTTC. This gives the protein CASSLGESLAKNIQYF.

The chain recombines TRBV15 with TRBJ2-5, with a weak D call TRBD2 (6 bases). Trimming removed 4 bases at V and 4 bases at J, with 16 bases between. The CDR3 runs to 15 residues. Germline V lookup: CDR1 LNHNV, CDR2 YYDKDF (reference sequence). DNA of the CDR3: TGTGCCACCAGCATTAAGCGGGCCGAGGCAGAGACCCAGTACTTC. Its protein product is CATSIKRAEAETQYF.

This clonotype was seen a handful of times. The rearrangement joins TRBV19 to TRBJ1-2, with 8 positions matching TRBD1. CDR3 length: 16 residues. After removal of 1 base from V and 3 bases from J, the junction contained 7 bases not matched to a gene. Germline CDR1 is LNHDA and CDR2 is SQIVND (reference sequence). The CDR3 nucleotides are TGTGCCAGTAGTATAGCCCCCCAGGGGGCGGACTATGGCTACACCTTC. Translating it yields CASSIAPQGADYGYTF.

This clonotype has only a few counts. The rearrangement uses TRBV29-1 and TRBJ2-7; perhaps TRBD1 as D (6 bases). Germline loops: CDR1 SQVTM, CDR2 ANQGSEA. The CDR3 consists of 10 residues. The V end was cut by 7 bases, the J end by 7 bases, with 11 bases between. The CDR3 reads CSALGQEQYF. In DNA form, the CDR3 reads TGCAGCGCCCTTGGACAGGAGCAGTACTTC.

The chain combines TRBV27 with TRBJ2-7, with 9 bases that match TRBD1. The germline V gene encodes CDR1 MNHEY and CDR2 SMNVEV (reference sequence). V was pared by 2 bases and J by 5 bases, with 10 bases of the junction left unmatched. This CDR3 contains 16 residues. The CDR3 loop is CASSLGVGDRADEQYF. CDR3 coding DNA: TGTGCCAGCAGTTTAGGAGTCGGGGACAGGGCCGACGAGCAGTACTTC.

This clonotype was seen a few times. This chain connects TRBV5-5 to TRBJ2-1; the D gene is possibly TRBD2 (6 bases). Trimming removed 3 bases at V and 7 bases at J, with 8 bases between. The CDR3 runs to 12 residues. Germline lookup yields CDR1 SGHKS and CDR2 YYEKEE (reference sequence). The CDR3 sequence: CASSWEVNEQFF. The CDR3 DNA reads TGTGCCAGCAGCTGGGAGGTAAATGAGCAGTTCTTC.

The rearrangement joins TRBV29-1 to TRBJ2-1, with 8 bases that match TRBD2. This CDR3 is 14 amino acids long. The junction had 10 bases not matched to a gene; V was cut back by 4 bases and J by 8 bases. Germline CDR1 is SQVTM and CDR2 is ANQGSEA. The CDR3 loop reads CSVGMGLVVDEQFF. CDR3 nucleotides: TGCAGCGTTGGAATGGGACTAGTTGTGGATGAGCAGTTCTTC.

This clonotype was counted between two and nine times. The rearrangement links TRBV9 to TRBJ2-5, with D unresolved. Germline V gene data show CDR1 as SGDLS and CDR2 as YYNGEE. Trimming took off 0 bases at V and 3 bases at J, with 9 bases between the two ends. This CDR3 region has 14 residues. The CDR3, as DNA: TGTGCCAGCAGCGTAGATGTGATAAAAGAGACCCAGTACTTC. Its protein is CASSVDVIKETQYF.

This clonotype occurred a few times. The V gene is TRBV27, the J gene TRBJ2-7; D is unclear. Trimming pared 4 bases from V and 5 bases from J, leaving 6 bases between. The CDR3 extends over 11 amino acids. Germline loops: CDR1 MNHEY, CDR2 SMNVEV (reference sequence). The DNA for the CDR3 is TGTGCCAGCAGTTCTGGGGACGAGCAGTACTTC. It is translated as CASSSGDEQYF.